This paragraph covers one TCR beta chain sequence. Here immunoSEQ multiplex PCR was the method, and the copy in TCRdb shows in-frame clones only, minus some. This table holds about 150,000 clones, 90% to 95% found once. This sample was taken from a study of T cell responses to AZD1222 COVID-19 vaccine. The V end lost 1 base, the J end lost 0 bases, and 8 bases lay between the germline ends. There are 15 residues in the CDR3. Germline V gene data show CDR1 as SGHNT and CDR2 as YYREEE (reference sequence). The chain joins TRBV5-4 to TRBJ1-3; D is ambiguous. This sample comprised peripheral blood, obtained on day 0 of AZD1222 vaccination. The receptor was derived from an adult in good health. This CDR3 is CASSLFGVSGNTIYF. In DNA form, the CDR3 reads TGTGCCAGCAGCTTGTTCGGGGTCTCTGGAAACACCATATATTTT.